This T cell receptor (beta chain) was sequenced in a study of blood T cell repertoires in COVID-19. The wider study: The origin of the acute and convalescent COVID-19 samples was the United States, Italy and Spain. PBMCs, B-cell-depleted T cells, or T cells were the source of the cDNA or gDNA that made up the material.

V gave up 0 bases and J gave up 5 bases, with 13 bases separating them. The CDR3 has 15 residues. Per germline, CDR1 MNHEY and CDR2 SVGAGI. Per the study methods: From reference gene primer amplification, estimates of nucleated cell counts were derived. This table comes from immunoSEQ multiplex PCR, and its TCRdb copy is limited to in-frame clones, with some not included. The DNA gave D and trimming, while V, J and clone size come from that table. Of around 160,000 clones listed, around 82% are singletons. This clone appeared a single time. The receptor was derived from a human donor with acute or convalescent COVID-19. The donor label of this sample is uncertain. J is TRBJ2-5 and V is TRBV6-5; D might be TRBD1 (6 bases). Input material: peripheral blood. The DNA of the CDR3 is TGTGCCAGCAGTTACTCACAGGGACGTAGCGAGACCCAGTACTTC. Translating it yields CASSYSQGRSETQYF.